A selection of T cell receptor beta chains follows, all from one sample in a study of vaccination effects on CD4 cells after COVID-19. Sequencing was performed with immunoSEQ multiplex PCR; in TCRdb, only in-frame clones are kept and a portion is missing. Of under 55,000 clones detected, roughly four fifths appear once; the ten largest clones hold approximately 28%. Antigen specificity for these receptors is unknown. The material sequenced was CD4+ T cells from PBMCs cultured with a peptide pool, taken before COVID-19 vaccination. All receptors derive from a human donor who had a prior SARS-CoV-2 infection. Each CDR3 is given with its conserved first and last residue. D genes are given only for firm matches. The size entry is marked missing in some rows and otherwise reads once, few, many or a size class.

d_gene	abundance	j_gene	v_gene	CDR3nt	CDR3aa
TRBD1	NA	TRBJ1-2	TRBV13	TGTGCCAGCAGCGGGACAGTGCTAGACTATGGCTACACCTTC	CASSGTVLDYGYTF
TRBD1	few	TRBJ1-2	TRBV2	TGTGCCAGCAGTGGGGACAGGGGGTTAGACTATGGCTACACCTTC	CASSGDRGLDYGYTF
NA	NA	TRBJ2-2	TRBV6-5	TGTGCCAGCAGTTACGACGGGAACACCGGGGAGCTGTTTTTT	CASSYDGNTGELFF
NA	few	TRBJ1-1	TRBV2	TGTGCCAGCGGGTGGAACAGGGACACTGAAGCTTTCTTT	CASGWNRDTEAFF
NA	NA	TRBJ2-5	TRBV7-8	TGTGCCAGCAGCCGACTGGATAAAGAGACCCAGTACTTC	CASSRLDKETQYF
TRBD1	NA	TRBJ2-7	TRBV30	TGTGCCTGGAGTTACCTTGGGACAGGGGGCTTGTACGAGCAGTACTTC	CAWSYLGTGGLYEQYF
NA	NA	TRBJ1-1	TRBV3-1/TRBV3-2	TGTGCCAGCAGCCTTACGGGGGCCGGGTCTGAAGCTTTCTTT	CASSLTGAGSEAFF
NA	NA	TRBJ1-5	TRBV6-1	TGTGCCAGCAGTGAAGCGTTTGCAGTTAGCAATCAGCCCCAGCATTTT	CASSEAFAVSNQPQHF
TRBD1	NA	TRBJ2-7	TRBV3-1/TRBV3-2	TGTGCCAGCAGCCATCCGGGACAGGGGCTTAACGAGCAGTACTTC	CASSHPGQGLNEQYF
NA	NA	TRBJ2-7	TRBV7-9	TGTGCCAGCAGCCCGAGACGACTAAGCGGGCCCCACGAGCAGTACTTC	CASSPRRLSGPHEQYF
TRBD1	few	TRBJ2-1	TRBV2	TGTGCCAGCACCCCAGAAGGGACAGGGCAGTTCTTC	CASTPEGTGQFF
NA	NA	TRBJ2-1	TRBV27	TGTGCCAGCAGTTTATACCGGAGCTCCTACAATGAGCAGTTCTTC	CASSLYRSSYNEQFF
NA	NA	TRBJ2-3	TRBV2	TGTGCCAGCAGTGTAGGGACAGATACGCAGTATTTT	CASSVGTDTQYF
NA	NA	TRBJ2-4	TRBV30	TGTGCCTGGAGTCGGCTAGCTGTGGAGGTGGACATTCAGTACTTC	CAWSRLAVEVDIQYF
NA	NA	TRBJ2-5	TRBV5-6	TGTGCCAGCAGCTGGACTCCCCAAGAGACCCAGTACTTC	CASSWTPQETQYF
NA	NA	TRBJ2-3	TRBV24-1	TGTGCCACCAGTGCCCCACCCCGGCCGGGACGGGCTTTGTTTTCAGATACGCAGTATTTT	CATSAPPRPGRALFSDTQYF
NA	once	TRBJ1-2	TRBV10-3	TGTGCCAGCGGAAGTGGGGATGGCTACACCTTC	CASGSGDGYTF
NA	NA	TRBJ1-4	TRBV30	TGTGCCTGGACCCTGGGTGGCGGTGAAAAACTGTTTTTT	CAWTLGGGEKLFF
NA	NA	TRBJ2-1	TRBV5-4	TGTGCCAGCAGCTTGGCCGCTATTTACAATGAGCAGTTCTTC	CASSLAAIYNEQFF
TRBD1	NA	TRBJ1-6	TRBV6-5	TGTGCCAGCAGACAGGGGGCGTCGGTCGAACCCCTCCACTTT	CASRQGASVEPLHF
TRBD1	few	TRBJ2-7	TRBV5-1	TGCGCCAGCAGCTTCGGGACAGGTAACGACGAGCAGTACTTC	CASSFGTGNDEQYF
NA	NA	TRBJ1-1	TRBV2	TGTGCCAGCAGTGTAGAAGGAAGGACTGAAGCTTTCTTT	CASSVEGRTEAFF
TRBD2	once	TRBJ2-1	TRBV5-1	TGCGCCAGCAGCTTGGGGATAACTAGCGGGAGCTACAATGAGCAGTTCTTC	CASSLGITSGSYNEQFF
NA	NA	TRBJ2-7	TRBV28	TGTGCCAGCAGTACCAACTACGAGCAGTACTTC	CASSTNYEQYF
TRBD1	NA	TRBJ2-7	TRBV5-1	TGCGCCAGCAGCCTAAATTTCGGGACAGGGAAATACGAGCAGTACTTC	CASSLNFGTGKYEQYF
TRBD2	NA	TRBJ2-3	TRBV29-1	TGCAGCGTAACGGGACTAGCGGGGGGCACAGATACGCAGTATTTT	CSVTGLAGGTDTQYF
NA	NA	TRBJ2-3	TRBV18	TGTGCCAGCTCACCACTGGAGGGATCAGGCACAGATACGCAGTATTTT	CASSPLEGSGTDTQYF
TRBD1	once	TRBJ2-7	TRBV15	TGTGCCACCAGCGGAATACCGGGACAGGCGTCCTACGAGCAGTACTTC	CATSGIPGQASYEQYF
NA	NA	TRBJ2-3	TRBV5-4	TGTGCCAGCAGCTATTCGGAGGCTGTGGCGCAGTATTTT	CASSYSEAVAQYF
NA	once	TRBJ1-2	TRBV18	TGTGCCAGCTCACCCCGGAGTGAGGTTTCTCACTATGGCTACACCTTC	CASSPRSEVSHYGYTF
TRBD1	NA	TRBJ1-1	TRBV5-1	TGCGCCAGCAGCTTGGGGACAGGGTACACTGAAGCTTTCTTT	CASSLGTGYTEAFF
NA	NA	TRBJ2-1	TRBV9	TGTGCCAGCAGTACCATAGCGGACCACAATGAGCAGTTCTTC	CASSTIADHNEQFF
NA	NA	TRBJ1-2	TRBV6-6	TGTGCCAGCAGTTACCGGGATAACTATGGCTACACCTTC	CASSYRDNYGYTF
TRBD2	NA	TRBJ2-3	TRBV9	TGTGCCAGCAGCCCTCTCCCTGGGAGGGAGAAAGATACGCAGTATTTT	CASSPLPGREKDTQYF
TRBD1	few	TRBJ1-2	TRBV5-4	TGTGCCAGCAGCCAGGGGGGTGACACCGGCTATGGCTACACCTTC	CASSQGGDTGYGYTF
NA	NA	TRBJ1-2	TRBV4-2	TGTGCCAGCAGCGGATGGCAGGGTCAATATGGCTACACCTTC	CASSGWQGQYGYTF
NA	few	TRBJ2-3	TRBV11-3	TGTGCCAGCAGCTTGCAGGGGATCGCCGGCACAGATACGCAGTATTTT	CASSLQGIAGTDTQYF
NA	once	TRBJ2-5	TRBV30	TGTGCCTGGAGTGTAGTAGGCAGAGCTCAAGAGACCCAGTACTTC	CAWSVVGRAQETQYF
NA	NA	TRBJ1-6	TRBV6-5	TGTGCCAGCGAGGGTCTCTATAATTCACCCCTCCACTTT	CASEGLYNSPLHF
TRBD2	few	TRBJ2-2	TRBV5-1	TGCGCCAGCAGCTTACAGGGACTAGCTACCGGGGAGCTGTTTTTT	CASSLQGLATGELFF
NA	NA	TRBJ2-7	TRBV5-1	TGCGCCAGCAGCCTGCGGGAAGCCTACGAGCAGTACTTC	CASSLREAYEQYF
NA	NA	TRBJ2-7	TRBV15	TGTGCCACCAGCAGAGGGGCTCAGGGACTGGGCTACGAGCAGTACTTC	CATSRGAQGLGYEQYF
NA	NA	TRBJ1-1	TRBV5-1	TGCGCCAGCAGCTCTCAGGGAAACACTGAAGCTTTCTTT	CASSSQGNTEAFF
NA	NA	TRBJ1-5	TRBV19	TGTGCCAGTAGTATGGCGGGAGGTTGGCAGCCCCAGCATTTT	CASSMAGGWQPQHF
NA	NA	TRBJ1-2	TRBV23-1	TGCGCCAGCAGTCAATCGGGACATTTAGATGGCTACACCTTC	CASSQSGHLDGYTF
NA	NA	TRBJ2-3	TRBV5-1	TGCGCCAGCAGCCCGGACCCGTCCTCTAGCACAGATACGCAGTATTTT	CASSPDPSSSTDTQYF
TRBD1	NA	TRBJ1-2	TRBV6-5	TGTGCCAGCAGCCGGGACAGGGGCTATGGCTACACCTTC	CASSRDRGYGYTF
TRBD1	once	TRBJ2-5	TRBV5-4	TGTGCCAGCAGCGGAAACAGGGGGGTCGAGACCCAGTACTTC	CASSGNRGVETQYF
TRBD2	NA	TRBJ2-1	TRBV24-1	TGTGCCACCAGGTCAGCGGGAGGGGATTCCTACAATGAGCAGTTCTTC	CATRSAGGDSYNEQFF
NA	NA	TRBJ1-1	TRBV12-3/TRBV12-4	TGTGCCAGCACCTCAGGGTTTACTGAAGCTTTCTTT	CASTSGFTEAFF